These 14 T cell receptor beta chains were all obtained from the same sample, sequenced in a study of T cell changes during pregnancy in multiple sclerosis. Only in-frame clones appear in the TCRdb table, and some are missing; sequencing was by immunoSEQ multiplex PCR. The sample yields tens of thousands of clones, around nine tenths seen once. The specimen comprised CD4+ T cells from peripheral blood mononuclear cells, sampled in the third trimester of pregnancy. All receptors derive from a female donor with multiple sclerosis, enrolled in a pregnancy study.

J is TRBJ2-1 and V is TRBV5-1; TRBD2 aligns across 8 bases. Germline V lookup: CDR1 SGHRS, CDR2 YFSETQ. V gave up 5 bases and J gave up 2 bases; unmatched junction bases: 6. The CDR3 runs 15 residues. CDR3 protein: CASRGSGVTYNEQFF. The CDR3 DNA reads as TGCGCCAGCAGGGGTAGCGGGGTTACCTACAATGAGCAGTTCTTC. The entire variable domain, with the rest obtained from reference TRBV5-1 and TRBJ2-1, is as follows: KAGVTQTPRYLIKTRGQQVTLSCSPISGHRSVSWYQQTPGQGLQFLFEYFSETQRNKGNFPGRFSGRQFSNSRSEMNVSTLELGDSALYLCASRGSGVTYNEQFFGPGTRLTVL.

As DNA, the CDR3 is TGTGCCAGCTCACCACAGACTACAGATACGCAGTATTTT. Translation: CASSPQTTDTQYF. The J gene is TRBJ2-3, the V gene TRBV18; D is uncertain. The CDR3 consists of 13 residues. The germline V and J ends were trimmed by 1 base and 3 bases, with 5 bases remaining between them. Germline V gene data show CDR1 as KGHSH and CDR2 as LQKENI.

This rearrangement joins TRBV10-1 to TRBJ2-5; 9 bases line up with TRBD2. The germline CDR1 and CDR2 sequences are WNHNN and SYGVQD (reference sequence). V was clipped by 7 bases and J by 5 bases; unmatched bases: 14. The CDR3 contains 16 residues. CDR3 nucleotide sequence: TGCGCCAGCAACCCTCGGGCGGGGGGGCTTATCGAGACCCAGTACTTC. Translation: CASNPRAGGLIETQYF.

The V gene is TRBV20-1, the J gene TRBJ1-2; D uncertain. The CDR3 consists of 11 residues. Trimming stripped 4 bases from V and 3 bases from J, with 6 bases between. Germline V gene data show CDR1 as DFQATT and CDR2 as SNEGSKA (reference sequence). The CDR3 DNA sequence: TGCAGTGCTAATAACTACTATGGCTACACCTTC. As protein: CSANNYYGYTF.

The chain is built from TRBV9 and TRBJ1-3; perhaps TRBD1 as D (6 bases). Trimming cost V 7 bases and J 1 base, with 21 bases left between them. This CDR3 contains 17 residues. Germline assignment: CDR1 SGDLS and CDR2 YYNGEE. CDR3 amino acids: CASGLMDSSISGNTIYF. CDR3 nucleotide sequence: TGTGCCAGCGGCCTTATGGACAGTTCAATTTCTGGAAACACCATATATTTT.

This clone came up a few times. The rearrangement joins TRBV6-5 to TRBJ1-2; D is undetermined. The CDR3 is made up of 14 amino acids. V was shortened by 0 bases and J by 4 bases, with 9 bases between the two germline ends. The germline CDR1 and CDR2 sequences are MNHEY and SVGAGI. The chain's CDR3 is CASSYSAAPYGYTF. The DNA for the CDR3 is TGTGCCAGCAGTTACTCGGCGGCACCCTATGGCTACACCTTC.

The gene calls are TRBV18 and TRBJ1-5; D perhaps matches TRBD1 (5 bases). Germline CDR1 reads KGHSH; CDR2 reads LQKENI. V lost 3 bases, J lost 1 base, and 13 bases lay in between. This CDR3 spans 16 amino acids. CDR3 sequence reads: CASSPGGGRSNQPQHF. The DNA for the CDR3 is TGTGCCAGCTCACCCGGGGGGGGTAGGAGCAATCAGCCCCAGCATTTT.

The chain couples TRBV27 to TRBJ1-6; the D is unclear. Trimming cost V 3 bases and J 0 bases, with 9 bases left between them. The germline V gene has CDR1 MNHEY and CDR2 SMNVEV (reference sequence). The CDR3 contains 16 residues. DNA for the CDR3: TGTGCCAGCAGTTTTTCCGGGAGCTCCTATAATTCACCCCTCCACTTT. It translates to CASSFSGSSYNSPLHF.

The chain recombines TRBV2 with TRBJ1-3, with a weak D call TRBD1 (6 bases). The CDR3 has 14 residues. Germline CDR1 is SNHLY and CDR2 is FYNNEI. V lost 7 bases and J 0 bases, leaving 10 bases between the germline ends. For the CDR3, the DNA is TGTGCCAGCAAGGGGGACACCTCTGGAAACACCATATATTTT. Translation: CASKGDTSGNTIYF. The full variable domain, in which reference TRBV2 and TRBJ1-3 provide the parts outside the CDR3, is EPEVTQTPSHQVTQMGQEVILRCVPISNHLYFYWYRQILGQKVEFLVSFYNNEISEKSEIFDDQFSVERPDGSNFTLKIRSTKLEDSAMYFCASKGDTSGNTIYFGEGSWLTVV.

V usage is TRBV19 and J usage is TRBJ1-6, with a possible D match to TRBD1 (5 bases). The germline V gene has CDR1 LNHDA and CDR2 SQIVND (reference sequence). Trimming took off 5 bases at V and 5 bases at J, with 13 bases between the two ends. This CDR3 is built from 15 residues. In DNA form, the CDR3 reads TGTGCCAGTAGTCCCCAGGCAGGGAATAATTCACCCCTCCACTTT. This gives the protein CASSPQAGNNSPLHF.

This clone has only a few counts. The chain employs TRBV10-3 and TRBJ1-1; 7 positions match TRBD1. Per germline, CDR1 ENHRY and CDR2 SYGVKD. Trimming took 3 bases from V and 7 from J; bases not matched to a gene: 5. The CDR3 is 13 residues long. The CDR3 reads CAISEGTVYEAFF. The CDR3 nucleotides read TGTGCCATCAGTGAAGGGACAGTTTATGAAGCTTTCTTT.

The gene calls are TRBV15 and TRBJ2-1; weak D call: TRBD2 (6 bases). The V gene lost 0 bases and the J gene lost 12 bases, with 18 bases spanning the gap. There are 15 residues in the CDR3. CDR1 and CDR2 (germline): LNHNV, YYDKDF (reference sequence). The CDR3 nucleotides are TGTGCCACCAGCAGAGACTCGACTAGGAACGGATGGCAGTTCTTC. It yields the protein CATSRDSTRNGWQFF.

This clone has only one observation. The chain joins TRBV29-1 to TRBJ1-6; D might be TRBD1 (6 bases). This CDR3 region has 14 residues. The V gene's germline CDR1 is SQVTM and CDR2 ANQGSEA. V lost 7 bases and J lost 6, with 16 bases in between. CDR3: CSASGDNSNSPLHF. CDR3 DNA sequence: TGCAGCGCAAGTGGGGACAACTCTAATTCACCCCTCCACTTT.

As DNA, the CDR3 is TGTGCCAGCAGCTTCAGCCTAGCGGGGGGGATCTACAATGAGCAGTTCTTC. This translates into CASSFSLAGGIYNEQFF. The V call is TRBV9, the J call TRBJ2-1; TRBD2 aligns across 12 bases. The CDR3 is 17 amino acids. From germline, CDR1 is SGDLS and CDR2 YYNGEE. V dropped 4 bases and J dropped 3; count of bases not matched to a gene: 8.